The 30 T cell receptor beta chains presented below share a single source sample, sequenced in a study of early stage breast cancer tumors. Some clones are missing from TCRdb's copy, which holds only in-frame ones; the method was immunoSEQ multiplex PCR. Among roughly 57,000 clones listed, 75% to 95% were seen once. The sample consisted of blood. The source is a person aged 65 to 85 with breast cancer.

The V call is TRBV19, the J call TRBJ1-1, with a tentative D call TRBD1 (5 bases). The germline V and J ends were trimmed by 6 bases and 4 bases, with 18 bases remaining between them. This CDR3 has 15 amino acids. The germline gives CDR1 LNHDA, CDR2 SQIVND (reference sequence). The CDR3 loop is CASSFSGSRGTEAFF. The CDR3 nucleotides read TGTGCCAGTAGCTTTTCAGGGTCAAGGGGCACTGAAGCTTTCTTT.

CDR3 region: CASSGTLSSGNTIYF. The CDR3, as DNA: TGTGCCAGCAGCGGGACTCTGAGCTCTGGAAACACCATATATTTT. V is TRBV6-6 and J is TRBJ1-3; a weak D match, TRBD1 (5 bases). This CDR3 comprises 15 residues. V was clipped by 6 bases and J by 0 bases, with 12 bases between them. The germline gives CDR1 MNHNY, CDR2 SVGAGI (reference sequence).

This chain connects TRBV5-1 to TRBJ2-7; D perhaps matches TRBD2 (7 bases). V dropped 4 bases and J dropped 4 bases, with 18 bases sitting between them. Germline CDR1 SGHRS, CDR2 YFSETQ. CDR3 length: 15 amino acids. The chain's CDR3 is CASSPQGGGDYEQYF. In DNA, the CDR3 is TGCGCCAGCAGCCCACAGGGAGGGGGGGATTACGAGCAGTACTTC. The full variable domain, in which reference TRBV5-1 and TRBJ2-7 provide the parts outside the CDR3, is KAGVTQTPRYLIKTRGQQVTLSCSPISGHRSVSWYQQTPGQGLQFLFEYFSETQRNKGNFPGRFSGRQFSNSRSEMNVSTLELGDSALYLCASSPQGGGDYEQYFGPGTRLTVT.

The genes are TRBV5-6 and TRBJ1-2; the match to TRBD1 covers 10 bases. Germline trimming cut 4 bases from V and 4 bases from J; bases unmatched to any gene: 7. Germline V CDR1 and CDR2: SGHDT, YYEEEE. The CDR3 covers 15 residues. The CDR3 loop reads CASSAGTGVSYGYTF. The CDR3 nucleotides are TGTGCCAGCAGCGCGGGGACAGGGGTTAGCTATGGCTACACCTTC.

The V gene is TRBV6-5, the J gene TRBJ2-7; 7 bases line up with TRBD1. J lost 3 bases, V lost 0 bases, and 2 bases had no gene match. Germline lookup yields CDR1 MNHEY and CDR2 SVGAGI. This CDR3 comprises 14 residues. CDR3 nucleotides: TGTGCCAGCAGTTACTCCGCAGGGGGCTACGAGCAGTACTTC. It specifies CASSYSAGGYEQYF.

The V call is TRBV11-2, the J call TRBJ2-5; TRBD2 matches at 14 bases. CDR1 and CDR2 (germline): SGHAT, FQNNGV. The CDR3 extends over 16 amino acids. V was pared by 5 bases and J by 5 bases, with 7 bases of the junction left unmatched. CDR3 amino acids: CASSPRLAGGRETQYF. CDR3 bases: TGTGCCAGCAGCCCAAGACTAGCGGGGGGGCGGGAGACCCAGTACTTC.

This CDR3 is CASSSSGARVELFF. CDR3 in DNA: TGTGCCAGCAGCTCTAGCGGGGCGCGAGTGGAGCTGTTTTTT. The chain uses TRBV6-5 and TRBJ2-2; 9 bases line up with TRBD2. There are 14 residues in the CDR3. Trimming took 6 bases from V and 10 from J; bases not matched to a gene: 9. Per germline, CDR1 MNHEY and CDR2 SVGAGI.

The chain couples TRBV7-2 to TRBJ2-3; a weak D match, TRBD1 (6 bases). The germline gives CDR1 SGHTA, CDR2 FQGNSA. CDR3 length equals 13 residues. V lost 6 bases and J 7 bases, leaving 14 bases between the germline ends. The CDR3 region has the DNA TGTGCCAGCAGTCCTCCGGGACAAAATACGCAGTATTTT. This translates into CASSPPGQNTQYF.

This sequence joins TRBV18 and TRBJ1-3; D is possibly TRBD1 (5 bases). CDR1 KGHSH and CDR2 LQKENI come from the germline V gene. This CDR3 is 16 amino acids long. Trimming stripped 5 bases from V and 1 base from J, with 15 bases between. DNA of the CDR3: TGTGCCAGCTCAACGGGACTCCCAGGATCTGGAAACACCATATATTTT. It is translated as CASSTGLPGSGNTIYF.

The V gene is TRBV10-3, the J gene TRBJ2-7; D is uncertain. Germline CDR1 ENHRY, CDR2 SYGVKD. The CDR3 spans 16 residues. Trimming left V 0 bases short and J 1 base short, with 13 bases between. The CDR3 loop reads CAISESVTTPSYEQYF. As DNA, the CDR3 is TGTGCCATCAGTGAGTCCGTGACAACTCCTTCCTACGAGCAGTACTTC.

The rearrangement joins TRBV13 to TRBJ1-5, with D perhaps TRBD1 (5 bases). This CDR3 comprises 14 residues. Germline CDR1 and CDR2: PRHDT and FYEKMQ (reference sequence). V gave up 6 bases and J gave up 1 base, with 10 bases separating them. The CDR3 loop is CASSLRQSNQPQHF. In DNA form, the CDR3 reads TGTGCCAGCAGTCTCAGACAGAGCAATCAGCCCCAGCATTTT.

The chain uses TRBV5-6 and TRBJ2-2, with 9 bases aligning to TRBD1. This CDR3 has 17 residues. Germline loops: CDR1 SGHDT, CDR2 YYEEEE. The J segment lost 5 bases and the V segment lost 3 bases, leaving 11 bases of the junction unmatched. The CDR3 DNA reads TGTGCCAGCAGCTCGACCCCCGCGACAGGGGGAACCGGGGAGCTGTTTTTT. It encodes CASSSTPATGGTGELFF.

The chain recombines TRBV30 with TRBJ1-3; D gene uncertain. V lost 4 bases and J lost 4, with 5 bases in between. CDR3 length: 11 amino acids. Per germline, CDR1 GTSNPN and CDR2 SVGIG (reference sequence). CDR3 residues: CAWTGGNTIYF. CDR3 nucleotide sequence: TGTGCCTGGACAGGAGGAAACACCATATATTTT.

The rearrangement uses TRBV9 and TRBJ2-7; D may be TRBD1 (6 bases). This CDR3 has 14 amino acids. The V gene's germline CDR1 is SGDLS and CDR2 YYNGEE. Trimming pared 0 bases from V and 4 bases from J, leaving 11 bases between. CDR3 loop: CASSVGAGVYEQYF. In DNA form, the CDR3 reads TGTGCCAGCAGCGTAGGGGCAGGGGTATACGAGCAGTACTTC.

The DNA for the CDR3 is TGTGCCAGCAACTTGGGAGGGGGAAACACCATATATTTT. Amino acids: CASNLGGGNTIYF. The chain combines TRBV9 with TRBJ1-3; D unresolved. The CDR3 is 13 amino acids. Trimming took 6 bases from V and 4 from J, leaving 11 bases between them. Germline V gene data show CDR1 as SGDLS and CDR2 as YYNGEE.

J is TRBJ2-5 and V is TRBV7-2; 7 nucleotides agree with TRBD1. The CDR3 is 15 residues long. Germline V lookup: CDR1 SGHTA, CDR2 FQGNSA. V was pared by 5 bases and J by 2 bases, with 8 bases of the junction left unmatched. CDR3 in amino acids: CASSEGQPGQETQYF. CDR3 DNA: TGTGCCAGCAGCGAGGGACAGCCTGGTCAAGAGACCCAGTACTTC.

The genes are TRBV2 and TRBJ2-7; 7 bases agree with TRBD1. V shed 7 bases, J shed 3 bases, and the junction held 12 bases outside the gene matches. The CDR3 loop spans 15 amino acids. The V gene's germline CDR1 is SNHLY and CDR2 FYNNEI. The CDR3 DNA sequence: TGTGCCAGCATTGATAGGACAGGTGAGCTCTACGAGCAGTACTTC. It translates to CASIDRTGELYEQYF. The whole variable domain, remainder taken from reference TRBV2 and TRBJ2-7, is EPEVTQTPSHQVTQMGQEVILRCVPISNHLYFYWYRQILGQKVEFLVSFYNNEISEKSEIFDDQFSVERPDGSNFTLKIRSTKLEDSAMYFCASIDRTGELYEQYFGPGTRLTVT.

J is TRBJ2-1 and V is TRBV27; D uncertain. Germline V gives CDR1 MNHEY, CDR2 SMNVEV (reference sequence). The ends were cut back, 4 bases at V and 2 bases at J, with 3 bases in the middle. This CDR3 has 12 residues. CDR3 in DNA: TGTGCCAGCAGTTCAACCTACAATGAGCAGTTCTTC. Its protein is CASSSTYNEQFF.

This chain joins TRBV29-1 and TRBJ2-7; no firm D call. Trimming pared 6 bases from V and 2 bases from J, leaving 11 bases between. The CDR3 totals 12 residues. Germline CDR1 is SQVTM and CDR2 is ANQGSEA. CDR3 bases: TGCAGCGTGATTCCTGAGACCTACGAGCAGTACTTC. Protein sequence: CSVIPETYEQYF.

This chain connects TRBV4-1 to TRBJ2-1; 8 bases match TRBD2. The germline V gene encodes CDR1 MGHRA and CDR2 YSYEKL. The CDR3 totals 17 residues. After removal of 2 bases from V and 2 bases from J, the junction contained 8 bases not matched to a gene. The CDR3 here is CASSQPGLALAYNEQFF. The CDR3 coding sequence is TGCGCCAGCAGCCAACCTGGACTAGCTCTGGCCTACAATGAGCAGTTCTTC.

CDR3 amino acids: CASSLVVRASQPQHF. The CDR3 DNA follows: TGTGCCAGCAGCTTAGTTGTCAGGGCGTCTCAGCCCCAGCATTTT. V gene TRBV11-2 combines with J gene TRBJ1-5; maybe TRBD1 (5 bases). CDR3 length equals 15 residues. V was trimmed by 1 base and J by 6 bases, leaving 13 bases between them. Germline lookup yields CDR1 SGHAT and CDR2 FQNNGV.

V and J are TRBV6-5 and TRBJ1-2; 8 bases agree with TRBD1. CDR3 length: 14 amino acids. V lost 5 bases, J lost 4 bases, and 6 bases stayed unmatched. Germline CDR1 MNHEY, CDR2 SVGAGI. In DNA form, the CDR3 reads TGTGCCAGCAGTCCCTCGACAGGGGTCTATGGCTACACCTTC. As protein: CASSPSTGVYGYTF.

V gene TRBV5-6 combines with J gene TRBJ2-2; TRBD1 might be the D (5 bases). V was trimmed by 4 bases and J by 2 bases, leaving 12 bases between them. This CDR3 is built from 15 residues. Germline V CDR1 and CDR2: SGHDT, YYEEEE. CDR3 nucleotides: TGTGCCAGCAGCCAGGGTAGGGGCAACACCGGGGAGCTGTTTTTT. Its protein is CASSQGRGNTGELFF.

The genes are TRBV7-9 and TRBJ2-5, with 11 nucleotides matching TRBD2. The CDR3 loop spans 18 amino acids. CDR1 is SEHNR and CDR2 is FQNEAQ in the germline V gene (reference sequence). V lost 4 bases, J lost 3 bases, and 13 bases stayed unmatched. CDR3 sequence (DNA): TGTGCCAGCAGCTCAACCTCCACTAGCGGGGGCGAGGAAGAGACCCAGTACTTC. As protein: CASSSTSTSGGEEETQYF.

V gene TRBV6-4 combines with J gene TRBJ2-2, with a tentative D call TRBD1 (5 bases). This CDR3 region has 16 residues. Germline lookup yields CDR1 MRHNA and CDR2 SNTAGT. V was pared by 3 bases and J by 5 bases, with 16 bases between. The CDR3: CASSELGAVGTGELFF. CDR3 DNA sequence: TGTGCCAGCAGTGAACTTGGGGCCGTGGGGACCGGGGAGCTGTTTTTT.

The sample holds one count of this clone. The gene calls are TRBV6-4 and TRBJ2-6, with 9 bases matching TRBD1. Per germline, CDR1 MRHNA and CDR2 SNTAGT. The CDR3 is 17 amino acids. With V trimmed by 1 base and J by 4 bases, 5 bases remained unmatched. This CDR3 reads CASSDLHRGLGANVLTF. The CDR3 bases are TGTGCCAGCAGTGACTTACACAGGGGGCTAGGGGCCAACGTCCTGACTTTC.

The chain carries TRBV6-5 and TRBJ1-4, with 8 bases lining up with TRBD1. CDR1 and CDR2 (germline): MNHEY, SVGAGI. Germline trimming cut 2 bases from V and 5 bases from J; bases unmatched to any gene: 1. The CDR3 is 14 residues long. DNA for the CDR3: TGTGCCAGCAGTTACAGGACAGGGAATGAAAAACTGTTTTTT. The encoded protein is CASSYRTGNEKLFF.

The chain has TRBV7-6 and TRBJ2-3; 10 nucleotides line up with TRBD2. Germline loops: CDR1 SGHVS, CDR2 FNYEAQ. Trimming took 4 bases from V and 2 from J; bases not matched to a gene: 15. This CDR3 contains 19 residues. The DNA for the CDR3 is TGTGCCAGCAGCTCCCGGCATGGGTCTAGCGGGAGTGTCACAGATACGCAGTATTTT. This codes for CASSSRHGSSGSVTDTQYF.

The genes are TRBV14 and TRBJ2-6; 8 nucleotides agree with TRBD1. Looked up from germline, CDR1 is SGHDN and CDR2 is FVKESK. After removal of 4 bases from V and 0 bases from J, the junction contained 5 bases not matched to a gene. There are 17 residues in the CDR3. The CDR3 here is CASSPITGGSGANVLTF. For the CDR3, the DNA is TGTGCCAGCAGCCCGATCACAGGGGGCTCTGGGGCCAACGTCCTGACTTTC.

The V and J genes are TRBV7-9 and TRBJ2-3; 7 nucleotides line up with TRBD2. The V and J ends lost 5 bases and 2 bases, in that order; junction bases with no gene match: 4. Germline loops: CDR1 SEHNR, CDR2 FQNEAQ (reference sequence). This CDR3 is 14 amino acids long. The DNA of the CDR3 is TGTGCCAGCAGCCGGAGCGGGAACACAGATACGCAGTATTTT. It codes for CASSRSGNTDTQYF. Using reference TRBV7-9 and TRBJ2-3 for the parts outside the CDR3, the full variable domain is DTGVSQNPRHKITKRGQNVTFRCDPISEHNRLYWYRQTLGQGPEFLTYFQNEAQLEKSRLLSDRFSAERPKGSFSTLEIQRTEQGDSAMYLCASSRSGNTDTQYFGPGTRLTVL.